The rows below give T cell receptor beta chains drawn from one sample of a study of T cells expressing NK-cell markers. Reanalyzing the 5' RACE reads, TCRdb keeps one entry per CDR3 protein, without DNA. The sample table includes approximately 150,000 distinct CDR3 sequences. Specimen: blood T cells: a sorted CD56 or NKG2C T cell subset, CD4+ or CD8+ T cells, or bulk PBMC T cells (not recorded which). The receptors here all came from a man between 18 and 35 years old in good health. The CDR3 runs from the conserved cysteine through the conserved F or W. Each record gives: V gene, J gene, CDR3 protein.

v_call: TRBV21-1; j_call: TRBJ2-7; cdr3_aa: CAKRETSGRADEQYF
v_call: TRBV10-3; j_call: TRBJ2-7; cdr3_aa: CAISHVGDSGYEQYF
v_call: TRBV13; j_call: TRBJ2-1; cdr3_aa: CASSPSGGGFKDNEQFF
v_call: TRBV27; j_call: TRBJ2-7; cdr3_aa: CASSYQGSHEQYF
v_call: TRBV4-2; j_call: TRBJ1-6; cdr3_aa: CASSQAGQNSPLHF
v_call: TRBV4-3; j_call: TRBJ2-5; cdr3_aa: CASSQEETPFGEETQYF
v_call: TRBV6-2/TRBV6-3; j_call: TRBJ2-5; cdr3_aa: CASEGQGKETQYF
v_call: TRBV2; j_call: TRBJ2-1; cdr3_aa: CASFNGGVKFF
v_call: TRBV29-1; j_call: TRBJ2-7; cdr3_aa: CSVEDTGGSYEQYF
v_call: TRBV20-1; j_call: TRBJ2-2; cdr3_aa: CSARGLAGGFTDTGELFF
v_call: TRBV9; j_call: TRBJ2-1; cdr3_aa: CASSVSGRETNEQFF
v_call: TRBV15; j_call: TRBJ2-1; cdr3_aa: CATSRAPGTWKFF
v_call: TRBV6-2/TRBV6-3; j_call: TRBJ2-5; cdr3_aa: CAITAGLKETQYF
v_call: TRBV7-9; j_call: TRBJ2-2; cdr3_aa: CASSPAWGQNTGELFF
v_call: TRBV10-3; j_call: TRBJ1-2; cdr3_aa: CATQDSNYGYTF
v_call: TRBV9; j_call: TRBJ2-1; cdr3_aa: CASSGPLRTSGRARYNEQFF
v_call: TRBV6-5; j_call: TRBJ2-2; cdr3_aa: CASLVSQNTGELFF
v_call: TRBV7-9; j_call: TRBJ2-1; cdr3_aa: CASSRREGNNEQFF
v_call: TRBV6-5; j_call: TRBJ2-5; cdr3_aa: CASSSLAGGGETQYF
v_call: TRBV24-1; j_call: TRBJ2-5; cdr3_aa: CATSASPGRETQYF
v_call: TRBV9; j_call: TRBJ2-1; cdr3_aa: CASSGGSNSYNEQFF
v_call: TRBV6-1; j_call: TRBJ2-1; cdr3_aa: CASIPGSGSDEQFF
v_call: TRBV20-1; j_call: TRBJ1-5; cdr3_aa: CSARQLTGGNQPQHF
v_call: TRBV5-6; j_call: TRBJ2-3; cdr3_aa: CASSSRDRGGTDTQYF
v_call: TRBV12-3/TRBV12-4; j_call: TRBJ2-1; cdr3_aa: CASSRDPGLEHNEQFF
v_call: TRBV28; j_call: TRBJ2-7; cdr3_aa: CASSLISSVSYEQYF
v_call: TRBV5-8; j_call: TRBJ2-2; cdr3_aa: CASTLHWTGTGELFF
v_call: TRBV6-5; j_call: TRBJ2-3; cdr3_aa: CASSFSGRADTQYF
v_call: TRBV11-2; j_call: TRBJ2-3; cdr3_aa: CASSLAVLRGPTDTQYF
v_call: TRBV15; j_call: TRBJ2-1; cdr3_aa: CATSRWTSSSYNEQFF
v_call: TRBV9; j_call: TRBJ2-5; cdr3_aa: CASSVDLGTQETQYF